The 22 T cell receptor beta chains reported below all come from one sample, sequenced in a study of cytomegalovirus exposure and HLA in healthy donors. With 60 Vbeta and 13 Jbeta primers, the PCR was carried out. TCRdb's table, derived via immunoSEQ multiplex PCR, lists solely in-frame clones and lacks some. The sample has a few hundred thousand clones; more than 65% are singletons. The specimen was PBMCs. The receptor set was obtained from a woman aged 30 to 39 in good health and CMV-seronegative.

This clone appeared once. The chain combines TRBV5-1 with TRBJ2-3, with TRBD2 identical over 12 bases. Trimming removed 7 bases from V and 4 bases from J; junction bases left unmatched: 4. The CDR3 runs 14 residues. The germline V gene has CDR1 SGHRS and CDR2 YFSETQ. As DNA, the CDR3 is TGCGCCAGCCGGACTAGCGGGGTGGCAGATACGCAGTATTTT. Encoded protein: CASRTSGVADTQYF. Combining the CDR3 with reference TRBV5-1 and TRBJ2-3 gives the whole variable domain KAGVTQTPRYLIKTRGQQVTLSCSPISGHRSVSWYQQTPGQGLQFLFEYFSETQRNKGNFPGRFSGRQFSNSRSEMNVSTLELGDSALYLCASRTSGVADTQYFGPGTRLTVL.

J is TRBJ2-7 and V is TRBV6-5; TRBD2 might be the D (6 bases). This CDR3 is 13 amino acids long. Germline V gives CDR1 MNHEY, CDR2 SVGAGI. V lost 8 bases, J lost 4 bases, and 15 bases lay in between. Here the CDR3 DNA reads TGTGCCAGCGATCCGGGACTGGCGTACGAGCAGTACTTC. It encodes CASDPGLAYEQYF.

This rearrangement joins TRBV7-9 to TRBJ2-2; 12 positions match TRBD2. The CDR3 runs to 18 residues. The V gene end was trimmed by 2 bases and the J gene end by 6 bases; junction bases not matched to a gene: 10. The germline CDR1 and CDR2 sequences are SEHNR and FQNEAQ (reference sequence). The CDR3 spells CASSLTHLLAGGPGELFF. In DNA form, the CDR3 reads TGTGCCAGCAGCTTAACCCACTTACTAGCGGGGGGTCCCGGGGAGCTGTTTTTT.

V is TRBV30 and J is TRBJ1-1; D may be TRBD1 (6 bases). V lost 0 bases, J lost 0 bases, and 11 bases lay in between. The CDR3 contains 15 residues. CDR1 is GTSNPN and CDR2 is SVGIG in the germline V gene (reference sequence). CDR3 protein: CAWSVIRQVNTEAFF. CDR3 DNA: TGTGCCTGGAGTGTAATTAGACAGGTGAACACTGAAGCTTTCTTT.

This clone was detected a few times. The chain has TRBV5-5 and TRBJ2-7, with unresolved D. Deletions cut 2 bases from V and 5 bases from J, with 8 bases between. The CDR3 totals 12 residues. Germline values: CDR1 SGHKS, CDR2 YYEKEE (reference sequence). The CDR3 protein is CASSFDFDEQYF. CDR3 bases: TGTGCCAGCAGCTTCGACTTCGACGAGCAGTACTTC.

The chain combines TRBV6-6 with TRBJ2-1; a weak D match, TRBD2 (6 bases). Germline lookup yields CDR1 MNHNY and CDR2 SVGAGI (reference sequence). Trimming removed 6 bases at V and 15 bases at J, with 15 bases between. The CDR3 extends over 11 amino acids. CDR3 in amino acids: CASSHGGEGFF. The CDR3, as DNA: TGTGCCAGCAGCCACGGGGGTGAGGGGTTCTTC.

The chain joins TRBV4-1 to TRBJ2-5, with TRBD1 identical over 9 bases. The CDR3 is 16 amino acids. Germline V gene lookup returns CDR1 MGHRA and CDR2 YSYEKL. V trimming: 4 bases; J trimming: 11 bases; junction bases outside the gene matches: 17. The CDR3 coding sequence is TGCGCCAGCAGCCGGGTCCCGGGACAGGGATCAGATGAGCAGTACTTC. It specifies CASSRVPGQGSDEQYF.

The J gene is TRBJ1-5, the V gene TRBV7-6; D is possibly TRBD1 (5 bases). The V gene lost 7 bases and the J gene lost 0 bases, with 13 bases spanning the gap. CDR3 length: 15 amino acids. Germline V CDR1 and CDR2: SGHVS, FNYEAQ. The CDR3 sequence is CASTLGGTSNQPQHF. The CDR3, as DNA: TGTGCCAGCACCTTGGGAGGGACTAGCAATCAGCCCCAGCATTTT.

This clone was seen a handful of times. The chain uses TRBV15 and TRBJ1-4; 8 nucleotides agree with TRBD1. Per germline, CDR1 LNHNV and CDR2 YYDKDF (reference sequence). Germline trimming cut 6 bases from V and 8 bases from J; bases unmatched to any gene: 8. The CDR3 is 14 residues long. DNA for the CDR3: TGTGCCACCAGACCGGGACAGGAAGGCGAAAAACTGTTTTTT. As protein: CATRPGQEGEKLFF.

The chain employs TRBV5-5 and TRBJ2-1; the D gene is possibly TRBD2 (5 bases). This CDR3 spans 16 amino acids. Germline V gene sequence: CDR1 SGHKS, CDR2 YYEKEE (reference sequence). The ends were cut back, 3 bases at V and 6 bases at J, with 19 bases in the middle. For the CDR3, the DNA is TGTGCCAGCAGCTGGATACCCCCGGATGGAGGCAATGAGCAGTTCTTC. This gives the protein CASSWIPPDGGNEQFF.

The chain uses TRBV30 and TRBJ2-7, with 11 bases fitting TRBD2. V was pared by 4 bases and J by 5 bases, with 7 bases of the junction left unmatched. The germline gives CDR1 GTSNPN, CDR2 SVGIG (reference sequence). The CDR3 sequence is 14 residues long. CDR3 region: CAWNSLAGGHEQYF. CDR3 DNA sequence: TGTGCCTGGAATAGCCTAGCGGGAGGCCACGAGCAGTACTTC.

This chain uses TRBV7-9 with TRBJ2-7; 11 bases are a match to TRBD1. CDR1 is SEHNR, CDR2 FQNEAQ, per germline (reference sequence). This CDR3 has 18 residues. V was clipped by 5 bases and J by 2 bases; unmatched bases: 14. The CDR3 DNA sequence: TGTGCCAGCAGCCCCCGTAAAGGTTCGGGACAGGGGGCCTACGAGCAGTACTTC. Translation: CASSPRKGSGQGAYEQYF.

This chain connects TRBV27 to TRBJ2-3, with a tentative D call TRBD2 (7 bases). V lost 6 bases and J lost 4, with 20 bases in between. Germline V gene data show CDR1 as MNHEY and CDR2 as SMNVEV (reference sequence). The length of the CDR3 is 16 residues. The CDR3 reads CASSGWGGGGSDTQYF. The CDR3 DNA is TGTGCCAGCAGCGGATGGGGCGGGGGCGGGTCAGATACGCAGTATTTT.

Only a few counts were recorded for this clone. The CDR3 loop reads CASSFEAGAGGYTF. CDR3 sequence (DNA): TGTGCCAGCAGCTTTGAAGCGGGCGCGGGGGGCTACACCTTC. The V call is TRBV5-8, the J call TRBJ1-2, with D unresolved. V lost 2 bases to trimming and J lost 8 bases, with 16 bases between them. Germline V CDR1 and CDR2: SGHTS, YDEGEE. The CDR3 is 14 residues long.

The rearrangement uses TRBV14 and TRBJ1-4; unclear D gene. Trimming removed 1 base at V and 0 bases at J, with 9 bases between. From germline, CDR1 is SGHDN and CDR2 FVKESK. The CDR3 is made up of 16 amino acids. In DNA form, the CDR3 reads TGTGCCAGCAGCCAAGGCTCTTTAGCAACTAATGAAAAACTGTTTTTT. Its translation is CASSQGSLATNEKLFF.

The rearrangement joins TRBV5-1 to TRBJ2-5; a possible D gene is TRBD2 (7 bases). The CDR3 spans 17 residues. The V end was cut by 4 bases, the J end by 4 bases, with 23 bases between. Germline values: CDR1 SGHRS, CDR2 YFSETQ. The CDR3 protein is CASSPGAGKSSGETQYF. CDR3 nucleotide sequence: TGCGCCAGCAGCCCGGGGGCAGGGAAATCTAGCGGAGAGACCCAGTACTTC. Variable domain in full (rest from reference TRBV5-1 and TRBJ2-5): KAGVTQTPRYLIKTRGQQVTLSCSPISGHRSVSWYQQTPGQGLQFLFEYFSETQRNKGNFPGRFSGRQFSNSRSEMNVSTLELGDSALYLCASSPGAGKSSGETQYFGPGTRLLVL.

CDR3 nucleotides: TGTGCCAGCAGCTCAAACAATGAGCAGTTCTTC. Its protein is CASSSNNEQFF. The J gene is TRBJ2-1, the V gene TRBV7-2; D remains ambiguous. Germline CDR1 is SGHTA and CDR2 is FQGNSA. The CDR3 length is 11 residues. V was pared by 4 bases and J by 5 bases, with 3 bases between.

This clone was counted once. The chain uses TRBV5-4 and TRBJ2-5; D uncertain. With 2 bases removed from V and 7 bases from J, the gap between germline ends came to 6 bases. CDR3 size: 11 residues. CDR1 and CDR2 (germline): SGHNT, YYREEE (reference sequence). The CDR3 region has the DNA TGTGCCAGCAGCTTAGCCGGGACCCAGTACTTC. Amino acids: CASSLAGTQYF. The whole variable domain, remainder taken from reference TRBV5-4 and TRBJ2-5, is ETGVTQSPTHLIKTRGQQVTLRCSSQSGHNTVSWYQQALGQGPQFIFQYYREEENGRGNFPPRFSGLQFPNYSSELNVNALELDDSALYLCASSLAGTQYFGPGTRLLVL.

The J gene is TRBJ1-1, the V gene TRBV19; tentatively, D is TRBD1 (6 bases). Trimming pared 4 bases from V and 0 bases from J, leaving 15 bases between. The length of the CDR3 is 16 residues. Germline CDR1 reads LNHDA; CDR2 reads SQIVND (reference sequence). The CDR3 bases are TGTGCCAGTAGTAGCGGACAGTCTATAATGAACACTGAAGCTTTCTTT. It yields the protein CASSSGQSIMNTEAFF. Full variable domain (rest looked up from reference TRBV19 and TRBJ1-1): DGGITQSPKYLFRKEGQNVTLSCEQNLNHDAMYWYRQDPGQGLRLIYYSQIVNDFQKGDIAEGYSVSREKKESFPLTVTSAQKNPTAFYLCASSSGQSIMNTEAFFGQGTRLTVV.

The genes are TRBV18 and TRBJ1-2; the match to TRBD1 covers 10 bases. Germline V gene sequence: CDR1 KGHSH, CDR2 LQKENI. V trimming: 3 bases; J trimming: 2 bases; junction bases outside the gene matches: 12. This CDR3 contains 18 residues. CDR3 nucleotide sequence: TGTGCCAGCTCACCCCGAGACAGGGGGCTTTATTCCAACTATGGCTACACCTTC. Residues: CASSPRDRGLYSNYGYTF.

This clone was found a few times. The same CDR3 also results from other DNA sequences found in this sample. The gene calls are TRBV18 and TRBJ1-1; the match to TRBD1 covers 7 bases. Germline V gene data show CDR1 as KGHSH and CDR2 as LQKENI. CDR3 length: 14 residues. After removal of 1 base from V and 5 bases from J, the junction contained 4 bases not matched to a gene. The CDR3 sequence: CASSPRDSTTEAFF. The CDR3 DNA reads TGTGCCAGCTCACCACGGGACAGTACTACTGAAGCTTTCTTT.

CDR3 region: CASSIWVTGTNYGYTF. Written as DNA, the CDR3 is TGTGCCAGTAGTATTTGGGTGACGGGGACTAACTATGGCTACACCTTC. The V gene is TRBV19, the J gene TRBJ1-2; D ambiguous. The V gene's germline CDR1 is LNHDA and CDR2 SQIVND (reference sequence). Trimming removed 3 bases from V and 0 bases from J, with 14 bases in between. This CDR3 has 16 residues. Drawing the rest from reference TRBV19 and TRBJ1-2, the complete variable domain is DGGITQSPKYLFRKEGQNVTLSCEQNLNHDAMYWYRQDPGQGLRLIYYSQIVNDFQKGDIAEGYSVSREKKESFPLTVTSAQKNPTAFYLCASSIWVTGTNYGYTFGSGTRLTVV.